The table lists the clone carrying this TCR beta chain with a few counts. Its cognate antigen is unknown. Sequencing was performed with immunoSEQ multiplex PCR; in TCRdb, only in-frame clones are kept and a portion is missing. The sample holds about 83,000 clones, 65% to 90% seen once. These data belong to a study of OX40 agonist ivuxolimab in advanced cancers. Overall study: Dosing consisted of intravenous ivuxolimab at 0.01 to 10 mg/kg every 2 weeks. Dose-escalation patients suffered from hepatocellular carcinoma, melanoma, renal cell or head and neck cancer. Two cutaneous melanoma patients and one hepatocellular carcinoma patient, three in all, had partial responses. Broader study findings: Antigens targeted by the expanded peripheral T cells were not determined.

The CDR3 is 14 residues long. The germline CDR1 and CDR2 sequences are MGHRA and YSYEKL. V was shortened by 6 bases and J by 3 bases, with 14 bases between the two germline ends. The chain recombines TRBV4-1 with TRBJ1-1, with D perhaps TRBD1 (5 bases). The origin of this receptor is an adult with an advanced solid tumor such as melanoma, head and neck, liver or kidney cancer. Sequenced material: CD4+ or CD8+ T cells sorted from blood, taken in a trial of the OX40 agonist ivuxolimab. The CDR3 spells CASRGPLIDTEAFF. The CDR3 coding sequence is TGCGCCAGCAGGGGGCCACTCATCGACACTGAAGCTTTCTTT.